This entry features one TCR beta chain sequence. The sample originates from a study of T-cell reconstitution after alpha-beta-depleted transplantation in children. Using unique molecular identifiers, the investigators prepared the TCRbeta library. TCRdb reanalysed the PCR reads using MiXCR and keeps one entry per CDR3 protein. The table records about 500,000 distinct CDR3 sequences, approximately 30% of them present only once. This CDR3 contains 16 residues. V lost 3 bases and J lost 4; bases outside the gene matches: 9. CDR1 is SGHTA, CDR2 FQGNSA, per germline. The sequence derives from a human donor who donated a stem cell graft to a child with aplastic anemia. The input for sequencing was PBMCs from the stem cell graft donor, taken from the stem cell graft. The chain is built from TRBV7-2 and TRBJ2-1; TRBD1 agrees at 7 bases. In DNA, the CDR3 is TGTGCCAGCAGCTTCGTTGGGACAGCACTTTACAATGAGCAGTTCTTC. Translated, it gives CASSFVGTALYNEQFF. Full variable domain (remainder filled in from reference TRBV7-2 and TRBJ2-1): GAGVSQSPSNKVTEKGKDVELRCDPISGHTALYWYRQSLGQGLEFLIYFQGNSAPDKSGLPSDRFSAERTGGSVSTLTIQRTQQEDSAVYLCASSFVGTALYNEQFFGPGTRLTVL.